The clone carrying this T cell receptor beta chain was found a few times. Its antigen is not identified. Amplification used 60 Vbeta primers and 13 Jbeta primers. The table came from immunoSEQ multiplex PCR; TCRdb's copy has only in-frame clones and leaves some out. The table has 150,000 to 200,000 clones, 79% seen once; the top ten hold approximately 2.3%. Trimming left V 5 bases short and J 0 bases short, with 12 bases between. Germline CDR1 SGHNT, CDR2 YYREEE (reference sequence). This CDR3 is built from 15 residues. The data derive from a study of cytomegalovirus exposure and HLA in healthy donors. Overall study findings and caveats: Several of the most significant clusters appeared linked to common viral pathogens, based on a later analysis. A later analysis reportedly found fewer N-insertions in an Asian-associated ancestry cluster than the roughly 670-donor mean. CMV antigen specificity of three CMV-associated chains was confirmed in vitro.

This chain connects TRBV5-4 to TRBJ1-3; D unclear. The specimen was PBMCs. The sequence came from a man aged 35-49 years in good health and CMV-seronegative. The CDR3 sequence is CASRIYGDSGNTIYF. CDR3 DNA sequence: TGTGCCAGCAGGATATACGGGGACTCTGGAAACACCATATATTTT.